What follows are 10 T cell receptor beta chains derived from one specimen sequenced in a study of T cells in Graves' hyperthyroidism and ophthalmopathy. The TCR beta CDR3 regions underwent amplification using RNA transcripts as the source. HTBI primers were used for first-round RT-PCR of the TCR CDR3. A single record per CDR3 protein comes from TCRdb applying MiXCR to the multiplex PCR reads. The data contain roughly 400,000 distinct CDR3 sequences, about 25% of them singletons. The specimen was blood. These receptors came from a man aged 45 to 65 with Graves' hyperthyroidism.

The chain links TRBV7-6 to TRBJ2-5; D might be TRBD2 (5 bases). Deletions cut 1 base from V and 5 bases from J, with 11 bases between. Germline assignment: CDR1 SGHVS and CDR2 FNYEAQ. The CDR3 loop spans 14 amino acids. DNA of the CDR3: TGTGCCAGCAGCTTAGGACTATCGGGGGAGACCCAGTACTTC. This sequence encodes CASSLGLSGETQYF.

This chain uses TRBV19 with TRBJ2-1; 8 nucleotides agree with TRBD2. The germline V gene encodes CDR1 LNHDA and CDR2 SQIVND (reference sequence). This CDR3 spans 16 amino acids. Losses at the gene ends were 5 bases for V and 10 bases for J; bases not matched to a gene: 16. The CDR3: CASSPPGGRRFGEQFF. DNA for the CDR3: TGTGCCAGTAGTCCCCCCGGCGGGAGGAGATTCGGGGAGCAGTTCTTC. Combining the CDR3 with reference TRBV19 and TRBJ2-1 gives the whole variable domain DGGITQSPKYLFRKEGQNVTLSCEQNLNHDAMYWYRQDPGQGLRLIYYSQIVNDFQKGDIAEGYSVSREKKESFPLTVTSAQKNPTAFYLCASSPPGGRRFGEQFFGPGTRLTVL.

This clonotype was recorded at least ten times. V gene TRBV3-1 combines with J gene TRBJ2-1; D gene unclear. V was trimmed by 0 bases and J by 4 bases, leaving 10 bases between them. Germline V gives CDR1 LGHDT, CDR2 YNNKEL (reference sequence). CDR3 length equals 15 residues. DNA of the CDR3: TGTGCCAGCAGCCAAGATGGGGAACCATACAATGAGCAGTTCTTC. Its translation: CASSQDGEPYNEQFF.

The chain has TRBV28 and TRBJ2-7, with a weak D call TRBD2 (6 bases). The germline V gene has CDR1 MDHEN and CDR2 SYDVKM. This CDR3 contains 15 residues. V lost 5 bases to trimming and J lost 4 bases, with 18 bases between them. As DNA, the CDR3 is TGTGCCAGCAGTATGGCGGGGAGTTTCGAGTACGAGCAGTACTTC. Encoded protein: CASSMAGSFEYEQYF.

This clonotype turned up a few times. The chain couples TRBV11-3 to TRBJ2-1; no clear D. The CDR3 loop spans 15 amino acids. The V end was cut by 1 base, the J end by 5 bases, with 12 bases between. In germline, CDR1 is SGHNT, CDR2 YENEEA. The CDR3 sequence: CASSLAGLGHNEQFF. The CDR3 DNA reads TGTGCCAGCAGCTTAGCTGGTTTAGGTCACAATGAGCAGTTCTTC.

The chain is built from TRBV9 and TRBJ2-1, with TRBD1 identical over 8 bases. Germline CDR1 reads SGDLS; CDR2 reads YYNGEE. This CDR3 has 15 residues. Trimming cost V 2 bases and J 3 bases; bases outside gene matches: 4. CDR3 residues: CASSVQGADYNEQFF. CDR3 coding DNA: TGTGCCAGCAGCGTCCAGGGGGCGGACTACAATGAGCAGTTCTTC.

V and J are TRBV4-1 and TRBJ2-1; D unclear. Germline CDR1 and CDR2: MGHRA and YSYEKL. V gave up 0 bases and J gave up 6 bases, with 9 bases separating them. The CDR3 has 14 amino acids. As DNA, the CDR3 is TGCGCCAGCAGCCAAGATATGGACGGCAATGAGCAGTTCTTC. Amino acids: CASSQDMDGNEQFF.

V is TRBV20-1 and J is TRBJ2-3; perhaps TRBD2 as D (6 bases). Between the trimmed V and J ends, which lost 4 bases and 5 bases, there was a span of 13 bases. Germline lookup yields CDR1 DFQATT and CDR2 SNEGSKA (reference sequence). This CDR3 has 13 residues. CDR3 loop: CSATTPGLDTQYF. The CDR3 bases are TGCAGTGCTACGACCCCGGGACTAGATACGCAGTATTTT.

The rearrangement joins TRBV20-1 to TRBJ2-4, with D perhaps being TRBD1 or TRBD2 (6 bases each). CDR3 length: 12 amino acids. The germline CDR1 and CDR2 sequences are DFQATT and SNEGSKA (reference sequence). The germline V and J ends were trimmed by 4 bases and 10 bases, with 14 bases remaining between them. The CDR3, as DNA: TGCAGTGCTAATGAGGGGGGTGTGATTCAGTACTTC. Translation gives CSANEGGVIQYF.

This chain uses TRBV10-3 with TRBJ2-3; TRBD1 is a possible D gene (5 bases). This CDR3 has 16 residues. The germline CDR1 and CDR2 sequences are ENHRY and SYGVKD. V was trimmed by 6 bases and J by 2 bases, leaving 18 bases between them. CDR3 sequence (DNA): TGTGCCATCAGCCCGGCGAAGTTGGGGCCCACAGATACGCAGTATTTT. This gives the protein CAISPAKLGPTDTQYF.